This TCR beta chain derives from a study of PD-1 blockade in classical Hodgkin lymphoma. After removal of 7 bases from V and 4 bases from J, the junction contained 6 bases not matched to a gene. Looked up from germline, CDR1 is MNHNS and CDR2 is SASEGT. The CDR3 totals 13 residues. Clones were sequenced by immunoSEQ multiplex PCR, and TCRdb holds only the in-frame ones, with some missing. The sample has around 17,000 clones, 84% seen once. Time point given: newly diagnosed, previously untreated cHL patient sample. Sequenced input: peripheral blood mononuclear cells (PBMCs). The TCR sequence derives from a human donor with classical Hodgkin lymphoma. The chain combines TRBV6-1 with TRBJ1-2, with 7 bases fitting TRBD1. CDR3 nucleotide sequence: TGTGCCAGCACCCCGGGACAGTTCTATGGCTACACCTTC. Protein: CASTPGQFYGYTF.